Listed here are 19 T cell receptor beta chains from one sample, sequenced in a study of vaccination and CD4 T cells after COVID-19. Indicated treatment: approximately nine-day PBMC culture with coronavirus spike peptide pools or control peptides (ViraFEST assay). These receptors are not linked to any known antigen. With the Oncomine TCR Beta short-read assay, DNA from cultured CD4+ T cells was sequenced. TCRdb redid the calling of the PCR reads with MiXCR, one entry per CDR3 protein. The sample has approximately 10,000 distinct CDR3 sequences; more than 35% are singletons. Sequencing was done on a sample of CD4+ T cells from blood, cultured in vitro. Receptors originate from a human donor who had recovered from COVID-19.

This clonotype was observed once. V gene TRBV5-1 combines with J gene TRBJ2-1; the match to TRBD1 covers 8 bases. Unmatched junction bases numbered 9, after V lost 1 base and J lost 0 bases. In germline, CDR1 is SGHRS, CDR2 YFSETQ. This CDR3 spans 18 amino acids. The CDR3 protein is CASSLQGAQTSSYNEQFF. CDR3 bases: TGCGCCAGCAGCTTGCAGGGGGCCCAGACGAGCTCCTACAATGAGCAGTTCTTC. Drawing the rest from reference TRBV5-1 and TRBJ2-1, the complete variable domain is KAGVTQTPRYLIKTRGQQVTLSCSPISGHRSVSWYQQTPGQGLQFLFEYFSETQRNKGNFPGRFSGRQFSNSRSEMNVSTLELGDSALYLCASSLQGAQTSSYNEQFFGPGTRLTVL.

The chain joins TRBV20-1 to TRBJ2-3; tentative D call: TRBD1 (6 bases). The V end was cut by 0 bases, the J end by 4 bases, with 20 bases between. Germline CDR1 DFQATT, CDR2 SNEGSKA (reference sequence). This CDR3 region has 17 residues. The CDR3 sequence is CSARDPQGMIRADTQYF. CDR3 nucleotides: TGCAGTGCTAGAGATCCCCAGGGGATGATACGTGCAGATACGCAGTATTTT.

The chain employs TRBV30 and TRBJ2-3; TRBD2 matches 9 bases. CDR1 GTSNPN and CDR2 SVGIG come from the germline V gene (reference sequence). The CDR3 sequence is 14 residues long. V shed 0 bases and J 7 bases; nucleotides not matched to a gene: 5. CDR3 protein: CAWSVSGGLNTQYF. CDR3 DNA sequence: TGTGCCTGGAGTGTGAGCGGGGGGTTAAATACGCAGTATTTT.

This clonotype was counted between two and nine times. The rearrangement links TRBV12-3 or TRBV12-4 to TRBJ1-5; unclear D gene. The V end was cut by 6 bases, the J end by 0 bases, with 9 bases between. The CDR3 covers 14 residues. The CDR3 spells CASRRENSNQPQHF. The CDR3 DNA reads TGTGCCAGCAGGAGAGAGAATAGCAATCAGCCCCAGCATTTT.

The V gene is TRBV12-3 or TRBV12-4, the J gene TRBJ2-4, with TRBD1 matching over 9 bases. After removal of 5 bases from V and 3 bases from J, the junction contained 8 bases not matched to a gene. The CDR3 loop spans 16 amino acids. This CDR3 is CASSRGQGYLKNIQYF. CDR3 coding DNA: TGTGCCAGCAGTCGCGGACAGGGGTACCTCAAAAACATTCAGTACTTC.

This chain links TRBV6-1 with TRBJ1-4; weak D call: TRBD1 (5 bases). V dropped 6 bases and J dropped 8 bases, with 13 bases sitting between them. The CDR3 spans 13 residues. Germline CDR1 reads MNHNS; CDR2 reads SASEGT. CDR3 in amino acids: CASSDWGSEKLFF. DNA of the CDR3: TGTGCCAGCAGCGACTGGGGGAGCGAAAAACTGTTTTTT.

This clonotype was seen a handful of times. The V call is TRBV30, the J call TRBJ1-1; TRBD1 agrees at 8 bases. This CDR3 is built from 13 residues. Germline V lookup: CDR1 GTSNPN, CDR2 SVGIG (reference sequence). V lost 8 bases, J lost 1 base, and 6 bases stayed unmatched. CDR3 DNA sequence: TGTGCCCTTAGGACAGGGTGGAACACTGAAGCTTTCTTT. Its translation: CALRTGWNTEAFF.

This clonotype was found once. J is TRBJ1-1 and V is TRBV12-5; D is perhaps TRBD1 (5 bases). The germline V gene has CDR1 LGHNT and CDR2 FRNRAP. V was shortened by 1 base and J by 7 bases, with 7 bases between the two germline ends. The CDR3 totals 12 residues. CDR3 protein: CASGLGQLEAFF. CDR3 nucleotides: TGTGCTAGTGGTTTGGGACAGCTTGAAGCTTTCTTT.

The gene calls are TRBV10-3 and TRBJ1-2; D is possibly TRBD1 (5 bases). CDR3 length: 12 residues. The ends were cut back, 6 bases at V and 1 base at J, with 6 bases in the middle. The germline V gene encodes CDR1 ENHRY and CDR2 SYGVKD. For the CDR3, the DNA is TGTGCCATCAGGGGGGATAACTATGGCTACACCTTC. Amino acid sequence: CAIRGDNYGYTF.

The gene calls are TRBV5-1 and TRBJ2-1; D is ambiguous. Trimming cost V 4 bases and J 1 base, with 6 bases left between them. CDR3 size: 13 residues. Germline CDR1 reads SGHRS; CDR2 reads YFSETQ. The CDR3, as DNA: TGCGCCAGCAGCCCTGGGTCCTACAATGAGCAGTTCTTC. Amino acids: CASSPGSYNEQFF.

The V and J genes are TRBV15 and TRBJ2-7; TRBD1 is a possible D gene (6 bases). Germline values: CDR1 LNHNV, CDR2 YYDKDF (reference sequence). V gave up 5 bases and J gave up 4 bases, with 12 bases separating them. This CDR3 is built from 13 residues. The CDR3 DNA is TGTGCCACCAGCCAGCAGGGGTGGTACGAGCAGTACTTC. Translation gives CATSQQGWYEQYF.

This clonotype was seen more than once but under ten times. V usage is TRBV30 and J usage is TRBJ1-2; TRBD1 agrees at 8 bases. This CDR3 has 15 residues. V lost 3 bases and J lost 8; bases outside the gene matches: 14. CDR1 and CDR2 (germline): GTSNPN, SVGIG (reference sequence). In nucleotides, the CDR3 is TGTGCCTGGAGGCTCCTTTCCGGGACAGGCGAAGGCTACACCTTC. Its translation is CAWRLLSGTGEGYTF.

The rearrangement links TRBV20-1 to TRBJ2-7; 9 bases are shared with TRBD1. This CDR3 spans 16 amino acids. Germline V gives CDR1 DFQATT, CDR2 SNEGSKA (reference sequence). With V trimmed by 0 bases and J by 6 bases, 12 bases remained unmatched. CDR3 residues: CSARERQGGSQGEQYF. The CDR3 DNA reads as TGCAGTGCTAGAGAGAGACAGGGGGGCTCACAGGGCGAGCAGTACTTC.

This clonotype was found a few times. The chain joins TRBV12-3 or TRBV12-4 to TRBJ2-3; D is unresolved. This CDR3 has 17 amino acids. With 1 base removed from V and 1 base from J, the gap between germline ends came to 15 bases. The chain's CDR3 is CASSLDVSLEGTDTQYF. CDR3 sequence (DNA): TGTGCCAGCAGTTTAGATGTGTCTTTAGAGGGCACAGATACGCAGTATTTT.

The chain recombines TRBV7-9 with TRBJ1-2, with 12 bases lining up with TRBD1. The junction had 6 bases not matched to a gene; V was cut back by 5 bases and J by 8 bases. The CDR3 totals 14 residues. Per germline, CDR1 SEHNR and CDR2 FQNEAQ (reference sequence). The CDR3, as DNA: TGTGCCAGCAGCCCGGGACAGGGGGCGCGGGGCTACACCTTC. Residues: CASSPGQGARGYTF.

In this sample, this clonotype turned up a few times. The gene calls are TRBV6-4 and TRBJ2-1; 11 nucleotides agree with TRBD1. Per the germline V gene, CDR1 is MRHNA and CDR2 is SNTAGT. Losses at the gene ends were 3 bases for V and 3 bases for J; bases not matched to a gene: 1. The CDR3 is made up of 15 amino acids. The DNA for the CDR3 is TGTGCCAGCAGTGAAGGGACAGGGGGCTACAATGAGCAGTTCTTC. It yields the protein CASSEGTGGYNEQFF.

The table lists this clonotype with a few counts. V usage is TRBV20-1 and J usage is TRBJ2-3, with 10 bases aligning to TRBD2. Germline-derived CDR1 and CDR2 are DFQATT and SNEGSKA (reference sequence). V dropped 3 bases and J dropped 4; count of bases not matched to a gene: 7. The CDR3 extends over 15 amino acids. The DNA of the CDR3 is TGCAGTGCTAGGAAGGTAGCGGGGGGCGCAGATACGCAGTATTTT. This sequence encodes CSARKVAGGADTQYF.

This clonotype was recorded a few times. The J gene is TRBJ1-4, the V gene TRBV6-1; the D is unclear. The V and J ends lost 6 bases and 8 bases respectively, with 7 bases between them. Germline CDR1 is MNHNS and CDR2 is SASEGT. The CDR3 spans 11 residues. The CDR3 region is CASSEGEKLFF. CDR3 bases: TGTGCCAGCAGCGAGGGAGAAAAACTGTTTTTT.

The chain links TRBV10-1 to TRBJ2-3, with 11 bases aligning to TRBD2. Germline loops: CDR1 WNHNN, CDR2 SYGVQD (reference sequence). Unmatched junction bases numbered 7, after V lost 2 bases and J lost 6 bases. The CDR3 runs 16 residues. The CDR3 loop is CASSEGTSGSLDTQYF. CDR3 DNA: TGCGCCAGCAGTGAGGGGACTAGCGGATCTTTGGATACGCAGTATTTT.